Listed here are 16 T cell receptor beta chains from one sample, sequenced in a study of T cell responses to AZD1222 COVID-19 vaccine. The assay was immunoSEQ multiplex PCR, and TCRdb's table has in-frame clones only and misses some. The repertoire has roughly 80,000 clones, roughly nine tenths of them found once; the top ten carry less than 6%. The sample here was peripheral blood, taken 28 days after the second AZD1222 dose. Receptor source: an adult who received the AZD1222 COVID-19 vaccine.

The J gene is TRBJ2-5, the V gene TRBV5-6, with 13 bases that match TRBD2. This CDR3 contains 18 residues. Losses at the gene ends were 3 bases for V and 1 base for J; bases not matched to a gene: 9. CDR1 and CDR2 (germline): SGHDT, YYEEEE. The CDR3 sequence: CASSSRLAGGPTQETQYF. Here the CDR3 DNA reads TGTGCCAGCAGCTCTCGACTAGCGGGGGGACCCACCCAAGAGACCCAGTACTTC.

The chain employs TRBV18 and TRBJ2-3; 9 nucleotides agree with TRBD2. Germline V gene sequence: CDR1 KGHSH, CDR2 LQKENI. V shed 6 bases, J shed 2 bases, and the junction held 9 bases outside the gene matches. This CDR3 has 16 residues. For the CDR3, the DNA is TGTGCCAGCTCGATCCTAGCGGGGACCGCCACAGATACGCAGTATTTT. Translating it yields CASSILAGTATDTQYF.

The V and J genes are TRBV5-8 and TRBJ1-4; D not resolved. V was trimmed by 0 bases and J by 5 bases, leaving 5 bases between them. This CDR3 comprises 13 residues. The germline CDR1 and CDR2 sequences are SGHTS and YDEGEE. The CDR3 DNA reads TGTGCCAGCAGCTTGGTGCGAAATGAAAAACTGTTTTTT. Its protein is CASSLVRNEKLFF.

The chain recombines TRBV7-2 with TRBJ2-7, with TRBD2 matching 10 bases. Germline trimming cut 3 bases from V and 7 bases from J; bases unmatched to any gene: 9. Germline V gene lookup returns CDR1 SGHTA and CDR2 FQGNSA. CDR3 size: 15 residues. This chain's CDR3 is CASSLRASGGREQYF. The CDR3 nucleotides are TGTGCCAGCAGCTTGCGTGCTAGCGGGGGACGGGAGCAGTACTTC.

A note on this clone: No conserved phenylalanine or tryptophan ends this CDR3, so it is likely a read error. It is unclear where the CDR3 begins or ends on the DNA, so no DNA is shown, and the CDR3 is as TCRdb lists it. The J gene is TRBJ2-7, the V gene TRBV2; the table's D gene call, TRBD1, was not cross checked with the DNA. The germline V gene has CDR1 SNHLY and CDR2 FYNNEI. The CDR3 contains 8 residues when both ends are counted. CDR3 in amino acids: CASSGPGL.

The genes are TRBV5-4 and TRBJ1-3; no clear D. CDR3 size: 12 residues. The V and J ends lost 4 bases and 6 bases respectively, with 8 bases between them. Germline lookup yields CDR1 SGHNT and CDR2 YYREEE (reference sequence). The CDR3 nucleotides are TGTGCCAGCAGCCCGGACCTAAACACCATATATTTT. This encodes CASSPDLNTIYF.

The chain joins TRBV27 to TRBJ1-6, with a possible D match to TRBD1 (6 bases). CDR1 and CDR2 (germline): MNHEY, SMNVEV (reference sequence). V dropped 4 bases and J dropped 15 bases, with 19 bases sitting between them. The CDR3 spans 14 residues. The CDR3 DNA follows: TGTGCCAGCAGTTCCCCGCTGAGGGGGGCCCTCCTCCACTTT. The encoded protein is CASSSPLRGALLHF.

V is TRBV5-1 and J is TRBJ1-2, with D possibly matching TRBD1 (5 bases). Trimming removed 7 bases from V and 9 bases from J, with 19 bases in between. Germline CDR1 reads SGHRS; CDR2 reads YFSETQ. This CDR3 has 13 residues. The CDR3 nucleotides read TGCGCCAGCGGGGAAGGGGCCGTCCTTAGCTACACCTTC. It translates to CASGEGAVLSYTF.

This clone has a handful of counts. The chain recombines TRBV5-1 with TRBJ2-7; 7 bases fit TRBD2. Germline V gene data show CDR1 as SGHRS and CDR2 as YFSETQ. This CDR3 region has 14 residues. Trimming removed 0 bases from V and 2 bases from J; junction bases left unmatched: 2. In DNA, the CDR3 is TGCGCCAGCAGCTTGGATGGGGGGGCCTACGAGCAGTACTTC. This translates into CASSLDGGAYEQYF.

This clone was observed a single time. This chain uses TRBV5-8 with TRBJ2-3, with D possibly TRBD2 on 6 matching bases. V gave up 5 bases and J gave up 3 bases, with 13 bases separating them. The CDR3 sequence is 14 residues long. The germline gives CDR1 SGHTS, CDR2 YDEGEE. The CDR3 here is CASSFDGGTDTQYF. CDR3 in DNA: TGTGCCAGCAGTTTTGATGGGGGGACAGATACGCAGTATTTT.

Written as DNA, the CDR3 is TGTGCCAGCAGTGAAAGTGAGGTTCAGCCCCAGCATTTT. This encodes CASSESEVQPQHF. This rearrangement joins TRBV2 to TRBJ1-5, with D unclear. This CDR3 has 13 amino acids. Per germline, CDR1 SNHLY and CDR2 FYNNEI. V was clipped by 2 bases and J by 6 bases, with 8 bases between them.

V usage is TRBV24-1 and J usage is TRBJ2-5; D uncertain. The V end lost 1 base, the J end lost 2 bases, and 4 bases lay between the germline ends. Germline CDR1 reads KGHDR; CDR2 reads SFDVKD. CDR3 size: 13 residues. The CDR3 sequence: CATSDFQQETQYF. The CDR3 nucleotides read TGTGCCACCAGTGATTTCCAGCAAGAGACCCAGTACTTC.

The V call is TRBV7-2, the J call TRBJ2-5; 8 bases line up with TRBD2. V trimming: 3 bases; J trimming: 1 base; junction bases outside the gene matches: 4. Germline CDR1 reads SGHTA; CDR2 reads FQGNSA. CDR3 size: 15 residues. CDR3 in DNA: TGTGCCAGCAGCTTCTGGCGGGGGGCCCAAGAGACCCAGTACTTC. This translates into CASSFWRGAQETQYF.

The J gene is TRBJ1-1, the V gene TRBV7-2; D may be TRBD1 (6 bases). CDR1 is SGHTA, CDR2 FQGNSA, per germline. The CDR3 covers 15 residues. V gave up 4 bases and J gave up 1 base, with 13 bases separating them. The CDR3 region has the DNA TGTGCCAGCAGCTCGCAGGGGTTCGCGAACACTGAAGCTTTCTTT. Its protein is CASSSQGFANTEAFF.

This clone was detected once. V gene TRBV4-3 combines with J gene TRBJ2-3; D is unclear. CDR1 and CDR2 (germline): LGHNA, YSLEER. The CDR3 is made up of 15 amino acids. Trimming removed 4 bases from V and 0 bases from J, with 11 bases in between. The CDR3 sequence: CASSPESSSTDTQYF. CDR3 sequence (DNA): TGCGCCAGCAGCCCCGAGAGCTCTAGCACAGATACGCAGTATTTT.

The chain recombines TRBV19 with TRBJ1-5; the D gene is possibly TRBD1 (6 bases). Trimming cost V 9 bases and J 2 bases, with 11 bases left between them. CDR3 length: 13 residues. Germline CDR1 LNHDA, CDR2 SQIVND (reference sequence). The CDR3 sequence: CASRDTGNQPQHF. The CDR3 DNA reads as TGTGCCAGCCGGGACACCGGCAATCAGCCCCAGCATTTT. The full variable domain, rest sourced from reference TRBV19 and TRBJ1-5, is DGGITQSPKYLFRKEGQNVTLSCEQNLNHDAMYWYRQDPGQGLRLIYYSQIVNDFQKGDIAEGYSVSREKKESFPLTVTSAQKNPTAFYLCASRDTGNQPQHFGDGTRLSIL.